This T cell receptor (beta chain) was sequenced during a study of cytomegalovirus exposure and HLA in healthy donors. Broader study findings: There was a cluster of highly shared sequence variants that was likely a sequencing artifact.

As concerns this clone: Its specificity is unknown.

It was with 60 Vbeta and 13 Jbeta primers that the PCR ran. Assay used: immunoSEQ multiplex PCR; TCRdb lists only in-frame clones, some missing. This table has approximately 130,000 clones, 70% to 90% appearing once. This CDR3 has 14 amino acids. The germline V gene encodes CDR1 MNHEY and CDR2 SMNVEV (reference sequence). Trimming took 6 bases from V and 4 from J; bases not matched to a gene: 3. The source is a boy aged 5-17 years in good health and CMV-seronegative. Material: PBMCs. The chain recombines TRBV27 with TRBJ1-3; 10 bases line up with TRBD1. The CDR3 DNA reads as TGTGCCAGCAGGGACAGGGGGTTAGGAAACACCATATATTTT. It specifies CASRDRGLGNTIYF.